These T cell receptor beta chains were read from a single sample in a study of radiotherapy plus CTLA-4 blockade in lung cancer. The data were produced by immunoSEQ multiplex PCR, yet TCRdb's version contains in-frame clones alone and is incomplete. Of roughly 120,000 clones listed, roughly 80% were seen once; the top ten hold over 4%. This sample comprised peripheral blood, obtained from a patient treated with radiotherapy plus ipilimumab. The source of these receptors is a human donor with non-small cell lung cancer who had a partial response to radiotherapy plus ipilimumab. The CDR3 runs from the conserved cysteine through the conserved F or W. The D gene is left open where the match is weak. Only some rows state a clone size, as once, few, many or a class for expanded clones.

V,size,D,J,CDR3,DNA
TRBV27,NA,NA,TRBJ1-2,CASSHIANREHYGYTF,TGTGCCAGCAGTCACATCGCGAATCGGGAACACTATGGCTACACCTTC
TRBV28,NA,TRBD1,TRBJ1-2,CASSLVRGKSNYGYTF,TGTGCCAGCAGTTTAGTCAGGGGGAAATCTAACTATGGCTACACCTTC
TRBV5-1,NA,TRBD1,TRBJ1-1,CASSSGDRVSTEAFF,TGCGCCAGCAGCTCGGGGGACAGGGTTTCTACTGAAGCTTTCTTT
TRBV5-1,NA,NA,TRBJ1-2,CASSLEGFRGYTF,TGCGCCAGCAGCCTGGAGGGGTTTAGGGGCTACACCTTC
TRBV7-2,NA,NA,TRBJ1-2,CASSSKPGDTSGYTF,TGTGCCAGCAGCTCCAAGCCCGGGGACACTAGTGGCTACACCTTC
TRBV30,few,NA,TRBJ1-5,CAWSPQDQPQHF,TGTGCCTGGAGTCCCCAGGATCAGCCCCAGCATTTT
TRBV19,NA,TRBD1,TRBJ1-2,CASRTPGQVTYGYTF,TGTGCCAGTAGGACCCCGGGACAGGTGACTTATGGCTACACCTTC
TRBV18,NA,TRBD1,TRBJ1-2,CASSPGQGTYGYTF,TGTGCCAGCTCACCGGGACAGGGGACCTATGGCTACACCTTC
TRBV10-3,few,TRBD2,TRBJ2-2,CAISERSGTTGGELFF,TGTGCCATCAGTGAAAGGAGCGGGACCACGGGGGGGGAGCTGTTTTTT
TRBV2,NA,TRBD2,TRBJ2-1,CASRLAGNNEQFF,TGTGCCAGCAGACTAGCGGGCAACAATGAGCAGTTCTTC
TRBV6-5,NA,NA,TRBJ2-1,CASSYNLAGLYNEQFF,TGTGCCAGCAGTTACAATCTAGCCGGGCTGTACAATGAGCAGTTCTTC
TRBV28,few,NA,TRBJ1-3,CATTRVAGNTIYF,TGTGCCACTACTCGGGTTGCTGGAAACACCATATATTTT
TRBV5-1,NA,NA,TRBJ2-7,CASSLGEDQQYF,TGCGCCAGCAGCTTGGGCGAGGATCAGCAGTACTTC
TRBV11-2,NA,TRBD2,TRBJ2-7,CASSLDHWRGRSSYEQYF,TGTGCCAGCAGCTTAGATCATTGGCGCGGGAGGTCCTCCTACGAGCAGTACTTC
TRBV10-3,NA,TRBD2,TRBJ2-5,CAISDGLAGGEETQYF,TGTGCCATCAGTGACGGCCTAGCGGGTGGTGAAGAGACCCAGTACTTC
TRBV19,many,NA,TRBJ1-5,CASEGLTNQPQHF,TGTGCCAGCGAGGGACTTACTAATCAGCCCCAGCATTTT
TRBV10-2,NA,TRBD1,TRBJ2-1,CASSVRQGQAYNEQFF,TGCGCCAGCAGTGTTAGACAGGGGCAGGCCTACAATGAGCAGTTCTTC